The clone carrying this T cell receptor (beta chain) is judged medium-sized. Its antigen is unknown. The CDR3 sequence is 13 residues long. Germline assignment: CDR1 SQVTM and CDR2 ANQGSEA. Between the trimmed V and J ends, which lost 4 bases and 1 base, there was a span of 9 bases. This sample was taken from a study of T cell repertoires in aging, cancer and after chemotherapy. Turning to the study itself: Six age groups, ranging from 30 or younger to 70 or older, included the donors.

General study points: In healthy donors, age-related TCR diversity loss mainly reflected lost richness. Compared with age-matched healthy donors, untreated hematological or solid cancer patients showed higher blood TCR clonality. Rebound thymic output was suggested by rising median generation probability during chemotherapy in each cancer cohort.

A mixed TRB-A/B primer pool amplified rearranged TRB by multiplex touch-down PCR. TCRdb re-derived calls from the multiplex PCR reads in MiXCR, one entry per CDR3 protein. This table holds about 4,200 distinct CDR3 sequences, about 30% found once. Amplification of TCR beta used genomic DNA extracted from peripheral blood. Sequenced material: blood. The chain uses TRBV29-1 and TRBJ2-3, with D perhaps TRBD1 (5 bases). The receptor comes from a human donor with a blood cancer. The CDR3, as DNA: TGCAGCGTTGCGGGCAGGGGCACAGATACGCAGTATTTT. Translation: CSVAGRGTDTQYF.